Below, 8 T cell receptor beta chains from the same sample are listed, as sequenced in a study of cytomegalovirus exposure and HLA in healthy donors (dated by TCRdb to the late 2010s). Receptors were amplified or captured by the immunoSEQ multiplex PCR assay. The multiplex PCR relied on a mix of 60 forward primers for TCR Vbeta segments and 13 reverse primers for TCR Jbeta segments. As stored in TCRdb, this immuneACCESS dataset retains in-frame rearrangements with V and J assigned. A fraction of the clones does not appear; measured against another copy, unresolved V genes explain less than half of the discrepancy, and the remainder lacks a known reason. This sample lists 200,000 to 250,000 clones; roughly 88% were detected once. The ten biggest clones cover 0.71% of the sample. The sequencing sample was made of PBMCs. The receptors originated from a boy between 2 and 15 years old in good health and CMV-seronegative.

The CDR3 DNA is TGTGCCACCAGCAGGGATCAGGGCCCCCTCTACGAGCAGTACTTC. Translated: CATSRDQGPLYEQYF. V and J are TRBV15 and TRBJ2-7, with TRBD1 as a possible D gene (5 bases). Between the trimmed V and J ends, which lost 3 bases and 3 bases, there was a span of 15 bases. Germline CDR1 reads LNHNV; CDR2 reads YYDKDF (reference sequence). This CDR3 comprises 15 residues.

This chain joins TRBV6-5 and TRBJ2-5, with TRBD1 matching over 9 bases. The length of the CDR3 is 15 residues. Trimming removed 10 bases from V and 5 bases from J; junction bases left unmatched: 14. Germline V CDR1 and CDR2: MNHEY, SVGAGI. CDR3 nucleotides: TGTGCCACTAATTCCCGGGACAGGGATTTGGAGACCCAGTACTTC. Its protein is CATNSRDRDLETQYF.

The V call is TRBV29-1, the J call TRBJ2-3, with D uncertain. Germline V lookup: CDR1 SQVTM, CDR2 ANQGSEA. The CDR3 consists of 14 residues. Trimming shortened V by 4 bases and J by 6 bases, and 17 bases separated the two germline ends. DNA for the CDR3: TGCAGCGTTGCAGGCAAACCAAACCCCGATACGCAGTATTTT. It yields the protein CSVAGKPNPDTQYF.

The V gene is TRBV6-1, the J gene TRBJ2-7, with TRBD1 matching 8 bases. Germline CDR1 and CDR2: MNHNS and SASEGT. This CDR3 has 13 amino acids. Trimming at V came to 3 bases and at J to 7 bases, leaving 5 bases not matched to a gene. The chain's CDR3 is CASSDQGAGEQYF. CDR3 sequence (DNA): TGTGCCAGCAGTGACCAGGGGGCTGGGGAGCAGTACTTC.

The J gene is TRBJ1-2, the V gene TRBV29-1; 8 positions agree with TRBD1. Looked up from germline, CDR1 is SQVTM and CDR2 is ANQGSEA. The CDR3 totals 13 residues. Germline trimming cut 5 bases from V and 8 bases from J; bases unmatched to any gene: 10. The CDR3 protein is CSVSDREELGYTF. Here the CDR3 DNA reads TGCAGCGTTTCGGACAGGGAGGAGCTGGGCTACACCTTC.

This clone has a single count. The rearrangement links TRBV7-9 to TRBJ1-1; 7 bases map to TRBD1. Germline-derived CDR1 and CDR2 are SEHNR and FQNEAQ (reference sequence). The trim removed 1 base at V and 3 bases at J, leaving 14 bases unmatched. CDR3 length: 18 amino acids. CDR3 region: CASSLETGSMVTDTEAFF. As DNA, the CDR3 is TGTGCCAGCAGCTTAGAGACAGGGAGTATGGTTACGGACACTGAAGCTTTCTTT.

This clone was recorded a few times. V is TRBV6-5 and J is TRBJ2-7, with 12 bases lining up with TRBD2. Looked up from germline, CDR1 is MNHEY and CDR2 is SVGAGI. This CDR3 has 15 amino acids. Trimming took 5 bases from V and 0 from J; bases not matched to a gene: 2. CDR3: CASSMTSGSSYEQYF. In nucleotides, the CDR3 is TGTGCCAGCAGTATGACTAGCGGGAGCTCCTACGAGCAGTACTTC.

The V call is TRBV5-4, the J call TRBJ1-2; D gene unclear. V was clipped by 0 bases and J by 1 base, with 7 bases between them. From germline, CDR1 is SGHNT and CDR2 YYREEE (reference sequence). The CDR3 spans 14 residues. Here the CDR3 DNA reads TGTGCCAGCAGCTTGGGGGCCAGTAACTATGGCTACACCTTC. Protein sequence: CASSLGASNYGYTF.